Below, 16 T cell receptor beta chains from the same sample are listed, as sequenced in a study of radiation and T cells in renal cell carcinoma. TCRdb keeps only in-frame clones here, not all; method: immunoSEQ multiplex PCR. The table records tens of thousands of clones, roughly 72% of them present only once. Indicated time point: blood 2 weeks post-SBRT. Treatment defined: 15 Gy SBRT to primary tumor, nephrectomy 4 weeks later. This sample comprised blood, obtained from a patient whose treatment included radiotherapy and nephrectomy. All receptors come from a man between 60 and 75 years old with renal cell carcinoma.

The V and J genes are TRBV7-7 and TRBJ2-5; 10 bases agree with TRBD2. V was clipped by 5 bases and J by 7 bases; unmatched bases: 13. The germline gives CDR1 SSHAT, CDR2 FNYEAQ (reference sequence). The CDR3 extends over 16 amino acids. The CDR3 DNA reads TGTGCCAGCAGCCAGCAAGCGGGAGGGGGTCTAGGGACCCAGTACTTC. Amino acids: CASSQQAGGGLGTQYF.

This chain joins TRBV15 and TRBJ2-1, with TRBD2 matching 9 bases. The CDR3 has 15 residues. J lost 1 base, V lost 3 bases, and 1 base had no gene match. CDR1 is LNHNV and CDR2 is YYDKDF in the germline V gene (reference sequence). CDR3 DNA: TGTGCCACCAGCAGTAGCGGGAGATCCTACAATGAGCAGTTCTTC. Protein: CATSSSGRSYNEQFF.

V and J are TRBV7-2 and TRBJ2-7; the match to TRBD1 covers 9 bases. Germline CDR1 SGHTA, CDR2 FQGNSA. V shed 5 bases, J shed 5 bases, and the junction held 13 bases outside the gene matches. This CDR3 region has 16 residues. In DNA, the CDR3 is TGTGCCAGCAGCGCTCCGGGACAGGGAGTGAGCAACGAGCAGTACTTC. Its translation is CASSAPGQGVSNEQYF.

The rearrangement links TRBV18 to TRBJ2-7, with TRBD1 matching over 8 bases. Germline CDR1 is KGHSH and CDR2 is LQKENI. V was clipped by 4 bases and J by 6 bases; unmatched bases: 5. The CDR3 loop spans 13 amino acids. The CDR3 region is CASSQDRVAEQYF. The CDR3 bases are TGTGCCAGCTCACAGGACAGGGTTGCCGAGCAGTACTTC.

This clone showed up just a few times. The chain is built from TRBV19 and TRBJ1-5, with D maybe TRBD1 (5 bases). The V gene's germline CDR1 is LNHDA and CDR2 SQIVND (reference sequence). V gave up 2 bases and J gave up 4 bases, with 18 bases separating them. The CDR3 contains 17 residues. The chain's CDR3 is CASSIQVERGWNQPQHF. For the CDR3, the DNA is TGTGCCAGTAGTATACAGGTCGAGAGGGGCTGGAATCAGCCCCAGCATTTT.

Here the CDR3 reads CASSAGELGITDTQYF. CDR3 in DNA: TGTGCCTCCTCGGCAGGGGAGCTTGGTATCACAGATACGCAGTATTTT. V is TRBV19 and J is TRBJ2-3, with a tentative D call TRBD1 (6 bases). CDR1 and CDR2 (germline): LNHDA, SQIVND (reference sequence). V gave up 11 bases and J gave up 2 bases, with 23 bases separating them. CDR3 length: 16 residues.

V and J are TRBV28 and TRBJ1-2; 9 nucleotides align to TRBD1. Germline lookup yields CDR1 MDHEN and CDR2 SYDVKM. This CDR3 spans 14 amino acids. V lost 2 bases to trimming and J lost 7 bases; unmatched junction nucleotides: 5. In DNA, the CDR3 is TGTGCCAGCAGTTTACTACAGGGGGCTAGTGGCTACACCTTC. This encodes CASSLLQGASGYTF.

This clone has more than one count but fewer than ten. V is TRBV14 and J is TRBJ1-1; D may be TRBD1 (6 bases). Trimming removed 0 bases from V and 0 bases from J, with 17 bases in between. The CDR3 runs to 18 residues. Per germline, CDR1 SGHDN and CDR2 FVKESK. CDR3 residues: CASSQDDFWGLVNTEAFF. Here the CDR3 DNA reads TGTGCCAGCAGCCAAGATGATTTCTGGGGGCTAGTGAACACTGAAGCTTTCTTT.

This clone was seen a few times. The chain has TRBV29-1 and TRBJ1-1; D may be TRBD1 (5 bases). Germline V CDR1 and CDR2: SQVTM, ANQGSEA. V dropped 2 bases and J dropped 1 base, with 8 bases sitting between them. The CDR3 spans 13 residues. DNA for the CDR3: TGCAGCGTTGAACAGGGACCGAACACTGAAGCTTTCTTT. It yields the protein CSVEQGPNTEAFF.

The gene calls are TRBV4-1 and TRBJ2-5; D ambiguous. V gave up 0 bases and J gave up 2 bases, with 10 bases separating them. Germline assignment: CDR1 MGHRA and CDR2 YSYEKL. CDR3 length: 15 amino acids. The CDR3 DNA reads TGCGCCAGCAGCCAAGATTGGCACGGACAAGAGACCCAGTACTTC. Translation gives CASSQDWHGQETQYF.

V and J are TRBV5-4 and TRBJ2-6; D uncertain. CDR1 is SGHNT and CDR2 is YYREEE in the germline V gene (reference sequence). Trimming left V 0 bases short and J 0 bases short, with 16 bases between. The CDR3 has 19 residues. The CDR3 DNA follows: TGTGCCAGCAGCTTGGGGGTATTCGGCGGAGACTCTGGGGCCAACGTCCTGACTTTC. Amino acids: CASSLGVFGGDSGANVLTF.

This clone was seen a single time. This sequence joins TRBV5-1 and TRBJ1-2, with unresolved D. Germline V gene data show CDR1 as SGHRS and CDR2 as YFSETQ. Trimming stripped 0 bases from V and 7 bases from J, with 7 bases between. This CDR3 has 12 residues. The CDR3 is CASSLGISGYTF. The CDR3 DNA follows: TGCGCCAGCAGCTTGGGGATCTCTGGCTACACCTTC.

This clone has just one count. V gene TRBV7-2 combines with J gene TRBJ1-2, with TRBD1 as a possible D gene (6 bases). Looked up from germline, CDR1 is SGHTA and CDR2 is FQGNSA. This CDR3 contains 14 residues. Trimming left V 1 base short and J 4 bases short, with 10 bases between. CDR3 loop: CASSLEGGGYGYTF. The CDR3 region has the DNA TGTGCCAGCAGCTTAGAGGGGGGCGGCTATGGCTACACCTTC.

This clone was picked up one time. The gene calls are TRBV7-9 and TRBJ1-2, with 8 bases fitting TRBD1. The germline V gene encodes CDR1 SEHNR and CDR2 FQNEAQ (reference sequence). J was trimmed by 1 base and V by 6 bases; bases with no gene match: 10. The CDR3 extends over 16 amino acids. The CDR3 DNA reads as TGTGCCAGCAGTTCGACTTCAGGGGGCCGTAACTATGGCTACACCTTC. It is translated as CASSSTSGGRNYGYTF.

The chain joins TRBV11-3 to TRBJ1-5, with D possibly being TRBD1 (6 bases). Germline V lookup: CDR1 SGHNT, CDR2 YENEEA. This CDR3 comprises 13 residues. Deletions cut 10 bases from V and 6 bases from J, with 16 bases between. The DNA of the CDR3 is TGTGCCATGTCCGGACAGTTGAGTCAGCCCCAGCATTTT. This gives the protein CAMSGQLSQPQHF.

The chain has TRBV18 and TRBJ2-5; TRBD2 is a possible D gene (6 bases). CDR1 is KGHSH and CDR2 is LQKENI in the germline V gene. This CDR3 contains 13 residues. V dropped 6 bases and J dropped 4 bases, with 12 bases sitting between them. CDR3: CASSLAGPETQYF. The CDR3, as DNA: TGTGCCAGCTCCTTGGCGGGGCCAGAGACCCAGTACTTC.